The clone carrying this T cell receptor beta chain was counted ten times or more. Its antigen is not known. V lost 5 bases and J lost 0, with 15 bases in between. Germline V CDR1 and CDR2: SGHAT, FQNNGV. This CDR3 comprises 16 residues. The sample belongs to a study of T-cell reconstitution after alpha-beta-depleted transplantation in children. Overall study findings and caveats: About two months after transplant, alpha-beta T cells reportedly came from several hundred expanded graft clones. T-cell numbers and diversity, one year after transplant, stemmed largely from T cells that were newly produced. There were some patients whose high TCRbeta diversity at day 60 came from surviving recipient T cells and thymic progenitors.

A TCRbeta library incorporating unique molecular identifiers was prepared. One entry per CDR3 protein results from TCRdb running MiXCR on the PCR reads. The table includes some 200,000 distinct CDR3 sequences, roughly 10% detected once. The V call is TRBV11-2, the J call TRBJ2-3; D is uncertain. The TCR sequence derives from a child under two years old with acute myeloid leukemia, due to receive a stem cell transplant. The input for sequencing was PBMCs, taken before TCRalphabeta/CD19-depleted stem cell transplant. CDR3 nucleotide sequence: TGTGCCAGCAGCCCTTATGGTTCCACTAGCACAGATACGCAGTATTTT. This encodes CASSPYGSTSTDTQYF.